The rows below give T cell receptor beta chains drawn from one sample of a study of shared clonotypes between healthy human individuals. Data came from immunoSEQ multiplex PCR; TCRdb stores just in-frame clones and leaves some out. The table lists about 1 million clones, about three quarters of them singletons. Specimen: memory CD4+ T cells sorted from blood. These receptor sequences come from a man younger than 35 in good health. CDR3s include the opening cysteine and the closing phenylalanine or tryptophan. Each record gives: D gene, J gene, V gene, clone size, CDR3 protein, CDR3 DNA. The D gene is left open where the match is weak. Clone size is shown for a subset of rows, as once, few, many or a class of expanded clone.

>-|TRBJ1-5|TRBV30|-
CAWSSLKANQPQHF
TGTGCCTGGAGCTCCCTGAAGGCCAATCAGCCCCAGCATTTT
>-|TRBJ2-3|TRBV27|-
CASSQSTDTQYF
TGTGCCAGCAGTCAGTCCACAGATACGCAGTATTTT
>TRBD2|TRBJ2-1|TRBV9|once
CASSASLAGGLNEQFF
TGTGCCAGCAGCGCATCGCTAGCGGGGGGGCTCAATGAGCAGTTCTTC
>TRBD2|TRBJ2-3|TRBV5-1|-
CASELADTQYF
TGCGCCAGCGAACTAGCGGATACGCAGTATTTT
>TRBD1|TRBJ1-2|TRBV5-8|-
CASSRTGVNYGYTF
TGTGCCAGCAGCCGAACAGGGGTTAACTATGGCTACACCTTC
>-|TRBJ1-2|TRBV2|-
CASSEGVEGRNGYTF
TGTGCCAGCAGTGAAGGGGTTGAGGGGCGCAATGGCTACACCTTC
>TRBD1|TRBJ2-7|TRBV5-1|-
CASGRGPSAGAYEQYF
TGCGCCAGCGGCAGGGGGCCTTCCGCCGGGGCCTACGAGCAGTACTTC
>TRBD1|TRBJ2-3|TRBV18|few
CASSPFLFQGADFNTQYF
TGTGCCAGCTCACCCTTCCTCTTTCAGGGGGCTGACTTTAACACGCAGTATTTT
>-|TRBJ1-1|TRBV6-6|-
CASSYQGKNTEAFF
TGTGCCAGCAGTTATCAGGGTAAGAACACTGAAGCTTTCTTT
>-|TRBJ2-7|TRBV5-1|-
CASSLVGDEQYF
TGCGCCAGCAGCTTGGTGGGGGACGAGCAGTACTTC
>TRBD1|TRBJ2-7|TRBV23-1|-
CASSQSGPGDRGYEQYF
TGCGCCAGCAGTCAATCGGGTCCTGGGGACAGGGGGTACGAGCAGTACTTC
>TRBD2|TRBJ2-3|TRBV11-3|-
CASSLGTGTSGIDTQYF
TGTGCCAGCAGCTTAGGTACCGGGACTAGCGGCATAGATACGCAGTATTTT
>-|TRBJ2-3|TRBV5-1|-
CASSPGASPADTQYF
TGCGCCAGCAGCCCCGGGGCCTCTCCAGCAGATACGCAGTATTTT
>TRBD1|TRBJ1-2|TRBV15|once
CATSRDPGQGFYGYTF
TGTGCCACCAGCAGAGATCCGGGACAGGGTTTCTATGGCTACACCTTC
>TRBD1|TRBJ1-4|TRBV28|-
CASSWTGSREKLFF
TGTGCCAGCAGCTGGACAGGGAGCCGGGAAAAACTGTTTTTT
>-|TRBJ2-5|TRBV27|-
CASSPLGQTQYF
TGTGCCAGCAGCCCGCTGGGACAGACCCAGTACTTC
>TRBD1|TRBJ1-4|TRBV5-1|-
CASNQGANEKLFF
TGCGCCAGCAATCAGGGGGCGAATGAAAAACTGTTTTTT